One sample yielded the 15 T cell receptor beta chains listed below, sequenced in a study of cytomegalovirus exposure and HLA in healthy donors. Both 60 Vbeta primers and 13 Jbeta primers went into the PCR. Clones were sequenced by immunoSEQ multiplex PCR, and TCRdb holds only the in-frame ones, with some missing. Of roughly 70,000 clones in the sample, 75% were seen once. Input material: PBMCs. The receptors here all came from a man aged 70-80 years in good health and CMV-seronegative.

CDR3: CATKRPLVRGGGYTF. Here the CDR3 DNA reads TGTGCCACCAAGCGCCCCCTCGTAAGGGGGGGTGGCTACACCTTC. The V gene is TRBV27, the J gene TRBJ1-2; D is possibly TRBD1 (6 bases). The CDR3 is 15 residues long. The V and J ends lost 10 bases and 7 bases respectively, with 25 bases between them. Germline loops: CDR1 MNHEY, CDR2 SMNVEV (reference sequence).

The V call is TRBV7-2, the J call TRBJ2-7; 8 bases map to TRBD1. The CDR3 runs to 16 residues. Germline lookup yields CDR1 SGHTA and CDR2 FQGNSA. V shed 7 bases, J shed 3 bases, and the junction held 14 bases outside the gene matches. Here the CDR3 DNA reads TGTGCCAGCATCGAGACCACGTGGACAGGGATCTACGAGCAGTACTTC. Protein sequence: CASIETTWTGIYEQYF.

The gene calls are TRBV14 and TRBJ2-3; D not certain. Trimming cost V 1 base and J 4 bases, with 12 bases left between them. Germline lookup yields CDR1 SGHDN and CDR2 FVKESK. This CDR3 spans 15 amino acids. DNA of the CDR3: TGTGCCAGCAGCCAAGCACTCCTAATGGCAGATACGCAGTATTTT. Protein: CASSQALLMADTQYF.

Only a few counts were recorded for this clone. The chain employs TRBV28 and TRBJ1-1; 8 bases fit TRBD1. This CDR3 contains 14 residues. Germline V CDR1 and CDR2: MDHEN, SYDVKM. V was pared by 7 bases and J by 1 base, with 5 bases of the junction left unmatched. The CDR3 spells CASTTTGANTEAFF. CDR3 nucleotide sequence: TGTGCCAGCACCACGACAGGGGCGAACACTGAAGCTTTCTTT.

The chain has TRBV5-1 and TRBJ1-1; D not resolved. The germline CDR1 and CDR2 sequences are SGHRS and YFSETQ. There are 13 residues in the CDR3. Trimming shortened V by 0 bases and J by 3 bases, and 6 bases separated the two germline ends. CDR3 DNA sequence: TGCGCCAGCAGCTTGGTGGCGGACACTGAAGCTTTCTTT. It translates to CASSLVADTEAFF.

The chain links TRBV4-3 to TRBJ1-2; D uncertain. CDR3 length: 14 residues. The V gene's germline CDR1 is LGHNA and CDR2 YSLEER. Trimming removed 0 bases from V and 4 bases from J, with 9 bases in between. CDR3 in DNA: TGCGCCAGCAGCCAAGATCGGGGTCTCTATGGCTACACCTTC. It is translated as CASSQDRGLYGYTF.

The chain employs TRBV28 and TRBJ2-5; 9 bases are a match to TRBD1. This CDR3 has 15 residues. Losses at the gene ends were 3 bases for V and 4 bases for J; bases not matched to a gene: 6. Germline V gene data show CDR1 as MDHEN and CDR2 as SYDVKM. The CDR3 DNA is TGTGCCAGCAGTTTGGCGGGGACAGGGAGAGAGACCCAGTACTTC. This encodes CASSLAGTGRETQYF.

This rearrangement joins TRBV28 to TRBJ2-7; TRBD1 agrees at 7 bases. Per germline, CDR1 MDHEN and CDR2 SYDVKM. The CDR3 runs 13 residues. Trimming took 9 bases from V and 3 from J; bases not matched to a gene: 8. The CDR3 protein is CASATGHYYEQYF. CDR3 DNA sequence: TGTGCCAGTGCGACAGGGCATTACTACGAGCAGTACTTC. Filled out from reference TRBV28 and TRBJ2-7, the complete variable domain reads DVKVTQSSRYLVKRTGEKVFLECVQDMDHENMFWYRQDPGLGLRLIYFSYDVKMKEKGDIPEGYSVSREKKERFSLILESASTNQTSMYLCASATGHYYEQYFGPGTRLTVT.

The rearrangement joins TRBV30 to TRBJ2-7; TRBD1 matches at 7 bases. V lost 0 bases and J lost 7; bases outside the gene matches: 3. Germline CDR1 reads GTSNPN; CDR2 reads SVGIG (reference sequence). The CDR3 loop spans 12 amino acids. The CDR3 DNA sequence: TGTGCCTGGAGTGTGGCAGGGGGTGAGCAGTACTTC. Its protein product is CAWSVAGGEQYF.

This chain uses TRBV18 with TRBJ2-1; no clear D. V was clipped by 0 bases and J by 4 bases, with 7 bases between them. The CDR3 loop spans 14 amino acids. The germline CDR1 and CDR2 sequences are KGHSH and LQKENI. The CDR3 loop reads CASSPPVDYNEQFF. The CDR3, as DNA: TGTGCCAGCTCACCACCGGTAGATTACAATGAGCAGTTCTTC.

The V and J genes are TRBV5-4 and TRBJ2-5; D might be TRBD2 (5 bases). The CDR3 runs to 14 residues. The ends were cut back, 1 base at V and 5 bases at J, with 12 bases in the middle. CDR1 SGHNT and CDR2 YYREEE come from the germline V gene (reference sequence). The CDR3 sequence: CASSLSRGGETQYF. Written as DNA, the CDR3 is TGTGCCAGCAGCTTGAGCCGCGGCGGGGAGACCCAGTACTTC. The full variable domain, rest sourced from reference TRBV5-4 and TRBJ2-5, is ETGVTQSPTHLIKTRGQQVTLRCSSQSGHNTVSWYQQALGQGPQFIFQYYREEENGRGNFPPRFSGLQFPNYSSELNVNALELDDSALYLCASSLSRGGETQYFGPGTRLLVL.

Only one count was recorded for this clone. CDR3 protein: CASSFSGRELYEQYF. CDR3 DNA: TGTGCCAGCAGTTTTTCGGGCAGGGAACTTTACGAGCAGTACTTC. J is TRBJ2-7 and V is TRBV27; D is perhaps TRBD1 (5 bases). With 3 bases removed from V and 4 bases from J, the gap between germline ends came to 16 bases. In germline, CDR1 is MNHEY, CDR2 SMNVEV (reference sequence). The CDR3 contains 15 residues.

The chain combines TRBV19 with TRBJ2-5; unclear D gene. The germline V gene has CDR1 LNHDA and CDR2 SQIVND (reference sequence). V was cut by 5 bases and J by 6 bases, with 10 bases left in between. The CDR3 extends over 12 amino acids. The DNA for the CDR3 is TGTGCCAGTAGTGGCGGCGGAAAGACCCAGTACTTC. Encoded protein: CASSGGGKTQYF. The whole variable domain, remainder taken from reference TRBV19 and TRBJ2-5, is DGGITQSPKYLFRKEGQNVTLSCEQNLNHDAMYWYRQDPGQGLRLIYYSQIVNDFQKGDIAEGYSVSREKKESFPLTVTSAQKNPTAFYLCASSGGGKTQYFGPGTRLLVL.

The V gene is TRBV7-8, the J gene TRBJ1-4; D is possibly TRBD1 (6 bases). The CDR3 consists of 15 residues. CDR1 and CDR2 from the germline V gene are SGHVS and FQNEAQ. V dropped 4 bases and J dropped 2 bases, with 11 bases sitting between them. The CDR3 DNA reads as TGTGCCAGCAGCTCTTACAGGGCCACTAATGAAAAACTGTTTTTT. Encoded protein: CASSSYRATNEKLFF.

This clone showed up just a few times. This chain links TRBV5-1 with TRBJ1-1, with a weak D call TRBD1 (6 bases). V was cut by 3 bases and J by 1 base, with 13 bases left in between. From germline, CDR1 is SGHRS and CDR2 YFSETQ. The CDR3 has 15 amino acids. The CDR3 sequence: CASSWGRGGNTEAFF. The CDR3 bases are TGCGCCAGCAGCTGGGGGCGGGGGGGGAACACTGAAGCTTTCTTT.